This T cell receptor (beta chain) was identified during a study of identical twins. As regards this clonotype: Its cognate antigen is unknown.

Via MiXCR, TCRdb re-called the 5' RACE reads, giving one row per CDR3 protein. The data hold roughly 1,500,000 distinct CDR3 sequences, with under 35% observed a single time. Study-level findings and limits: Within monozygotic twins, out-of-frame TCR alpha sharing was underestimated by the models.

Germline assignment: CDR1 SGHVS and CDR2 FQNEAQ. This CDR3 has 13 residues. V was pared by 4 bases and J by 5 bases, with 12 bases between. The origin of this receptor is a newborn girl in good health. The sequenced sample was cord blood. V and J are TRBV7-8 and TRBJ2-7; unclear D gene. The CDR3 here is CASSSSDDNEQYF. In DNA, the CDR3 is TGTGCCAGCAGCTCTTCGGACGATAACGAGCAGTACTTC.